Presented here are 30 T cell receptor beta chains from one specimen sequenced in a study of T cell responses to AZD1222 COVID-19 vaccine (dated by TCRdb to the early 2020s). This specimen's time point label, interpreted: baseline before first vaccination. The treatment or condition label on this specimen signifies: meningococcal conjugate vaccine given as trial control. Library method: the immunoSEQ multiplex PCR assay. In TCRdb, the immuneACCESS table is reduced to in-frame sequences with V and J assigned. These tables do not hold every clone; where another copy was compared, an unresolved V gene accounts for under half, and the others remain unexplained. For this sample there are roughly 120,000 clones; about nine tenths appear just once. The ten largest clones take up around 19% of the sample. The material was peripheral blood, obtained on day 0 of MenACWY control vaccination. Receptors originate from an adult in good health.

The CDR3 spells CASSQDIGRRTEAFF. The CDR3 DNA is TGTGCCAGCAGCCAAGATATAGGAAGGCGCACTGAAGCTTTCTTT. The chain couples TRBV4-2 to TRBJ1-1; D uncertain. Deletions cut 0 bases from V and 4 bases from J, with 12 bases between. The CDR3 consists of 15 residues. CDR1 is LGHNA, CDR2 YNFKEQ, per germline.

This clone was recorded once. This rearrangement joins TRBV6-5 to TRBJ2-7; D is perhaps TRBD1 (6 bases). The germline V gene has CDR1 MNHEY and CDR2 SVGAGI. This CDR3 comprises 14 residues. V was cut by 4 bases and J by 6 bases, with 16 bases left in between. The CDR3 region is CASSSRLTGAEQYF. CDR3 DNA sequence: TGTGCCAGCAGTTCCCGTCTGACAGGAGCCGAGCAGTACTTC.

This chain uses TRBV25-1 with TRBJ1-6; 8 bases match TRBD1. The CDR3 extends over 15 amino acids. The V segment lost 5 bases and the J segment 7 bases; nucleotides outside the gene matches: 7. CDR1 and CDR2 (germline): MGHDK, SYGVNS. The CDR3 spells CASSPAAGGNSPLHF. The CDR3 region has the DNA TGTGCCAGCAGTCCGGCGGCAGGGGGCAATTCACCCCTCCACTTT.

The rearrangement links TRBV4-1 to TRBJ1-2; D might be TRBD1 (5 bases). Per germline, CDR1 MGHRA and CDR2 YSYEKL. V was pared by 0 bases and J by 4 bases, with 12 bases between. The CDR3 has 15 amino acids. Written as DNA, the CDR3 is TGCGCCAGCAGCCAAGACGAGGGGATTGGCTATGGCTACACCTTC. It is translated as CASSQDEGIGYGYTF.

The chain joins TRBV5-4 to TRBJ2-7; D gene ambiguous. This CDR3 is 13 amino acids long. Trimming removed 1 base at V and 4 bases at J, with 9 bases between. Germline-derived CDR1 and CDR2 are SGHNT and YYREEE (reference sequence). The chain's CDR3 is CASSLPSRYEQYF. The DNA for the CDR3 is TGTGCCAGCAGCTTGCCTAGTCGGTACGAGCAGTACTTC.

V and J are TRBV27 and TRBJ1-2; 7 bases are a match to TRBD1. Germline V gene sequence: CDR1 MNHEY, CDR2 SMNVEV (reference sequence). Losses at the gene ends were 3 bases for V and 5 bases for J; bases not matched to a gene: 6. The CDR3 has 14 residues. The DNA of the CDR3 is TGTGCCAGCAGTTTGCGGGACAGCGGTTATGGCTACACCTTC. Protein: CASSLRDSGYGYTF.

The V call is TRBV7-2, the J call TRBJ2-3; 7 bases agree with TRBD2. Germline trimming cut 0 bases from V and 5 bases from J; bases unmatched to any gene: 5. Germline V lookup: CDR1 SGHTA, CDR2 FQGNSA. CDR3 length: 15 amino acids. For the CDR3, the DNA is TGTGCCAGCAGCTTAGCGGGAGGGCAGGGAGATACGCAGTATTTT. Its translation is CASSLAGGQGDTQYF.

The chain recombines TRBV28 with TRBJ1-6; tentatively, D is TRBD1 (5 bases). The V gene lost 3 bases and the J gene lost 10 bases, with 13 bases spanning the gap. Germline V gene data show CDR1 as MDHEN and CDR2 as SYDVKM. This CDR3 has 14 residues. CDR3 protein: CASSFARVASPLHF. The DNA of the CDR3 is TGTGCCAGCAGTTTTGCCAGGGTTGCGTCACCCCTCCACTTT.

This chain links TRBV6-9 with TRBJ1-2; a weak D match, TRBD1 (5 bases). Trimming removed 4 bases at V and 4 bases at J, with 13 bases between. The germline V gene encodes CDR1 MNHGY and CDR2 SVAAGI. CDR3 size: 14 residues. The chain's CDR3 is CASSSGGGGYGYTF. The CDR3, as DNA: TGTGCCAGCAGTTCCGGGGGAGGCGGCTATGGCTACACCTTC.

J is TRBJ1-2 and V is TRBV19; no definite D call. Trimming removed 2 bases from V and 1 base from J, with 8 bases in between. The V gene's germline CDR1 is LNHDA and CDR2 SQIVND (reference sequence). The CDR3 covers 14 residues. This chain's CDR3 is CASSIYDGNYGYTF. The CDR3 DNA is TGTGCCAGTAGTATATACGACGGTAACTATGGCTACACCTTC.

The V and J genes are TRBV7-9 and TRBJ1-2, with 9 bases matching TRBD1. Germline CDR1 and CDR2: SEHNR and FQNEAQ (reference sequence). The CDR3 totals 13 residues. With V trimmed by 5 bases and J by 10 bases, 8 bases remained unmatched. This CDR3 reads CASSPTGGVVYTF. In DNA form, the CDR3 reads TGTGCCAGCAGCCCGACAGGGGGTGTAGTCTACACCTTC.

This sequence joins TRBV28 and TRBJ1-2; the match to TRBD1 covers 9 bases. The CDR3 has 14 residues. Germline values: CDR1 MDHEN, CDR2 SYDVKM. Trimming at V came to 6 bases and at J to 2 bases, leaving 4 bases not matched to a gene. The CDR3 loop reads CASRTTGGNYGYTF. The CDR3 nucleotides read TGTGCCAGCAGGACCACAGGGGGCAACTATGGCTACACCTTC.

The J gene is TRBJ2-2, the V gene TRBV2, with 7 nucleotides matching TRBD2. CDR1 and CDR2 from the germline V gene are SNHLY and FYNNEI. The CDR3 spans 16 residues. V shed 4 bases and J 2 bases; nucleotides not matched to a gene: 7. The DNA for the CDR3 is TGTGCCAGCAGTGGGACGGGAGGACTAAACACCGGGGAGCTGTTTTTT. This translates into CASSGTGGLNTGELFF.

The rearrangement links TRBV5-1 to TRBJ2-3, with D hard to call. CDR1 and CDR2 from the germline V gene are SGHRS and YFSETQ. The V end lost 7 bases, the J end lost 6 bases, and 15 bases lay between the germline ends. The CDR3 totals 13 residues. CDR3 DNA sequence: TGCGCCAGCTCTTCCGGCTATCTGGATACGCAGTATTTT. Its protein product is CASSSGYLDTQYF.

This clone was seen a few times. The rearrangement joins TRBV5-4 to TRBJ1-2, with D perhaps matching TRBD1 (5 bases). Looked up from germline, CDR1 is SGHNT and CDR2 is YYREEE (reference sequence). The CDR3 has 13 residues. Deletions cut 4 bases from V and 8 bases from J, with 15 bases between. CDR3 sequence reads: CASSLGTREGYTF. In nucleotides, the CDR3 is TGTGCCAGCAGCCTCGGGACTCGGGAGGGCTACACCTTC.

The J gene is TRBJ2-3, the V gene TRBV9, with TRBD2 identical over 7 bases. CDR1 is SGDLS, CDR2 YYNGEE, per germline. This CDR3 spans 16 amino acids. Trimming cost V 3 bases and J 1 base; bases outside gene matches: 8. CDR3 coding DNA: TGTGCCAGCAGCGCCTCTCCCGGACTAGGCACAGATACGCAGTATTTT. This sequence encodes CASSASPGLGTDTQYF. Based on the CDR3 plus reference TRBV9 and TRBJ2-3, the full variable domain is DSGVTQTPKHLITATGQRVTLRCSPRSGDLSVYWYQQSLDQGLQFLIQYYNGEERAKGNILERFSAQQFPDLHSELNLSSLELGDSALYFCASSASPGLGTDTQYFGPGTRLTVL.

This clone was seen just once. The V call is TRBV5-4, the J call TRBJ2-2, with D uncertain. This CDR3 is 13 amino acids long. The germline gives CDR1 SGHNT, CDR2 YYREEE (reference sequence). Trimming took off 6 bases at V and 1 base at J, with 7 bases between the two ends. Written as DNA, the CDR3 is TGTGCCAGCACCTACAAGAACACCGGGGAGCTGTTTTTT. It specifies CASTYKNTGELFF.

The chain employs TRBV27 and TRBJ1-5; D is perhaps TRBD1 (6 bases). The CDR3 runs 15 residues. V lost 6 bases and J 5 bases, leaving 17 bases between the germline ends. Germline CDR1 and CDR2: MNHEY and SMNVEV (reference sequence). CDR3 nucleotide sequence: TGTGCCAGCAGCCGGAGAGGGGGGATCGATCAGCCCCAGCATTTT. Translation: CASSRRGGIDQPQHF.

This clone came up once. The rearrangement links TRBV18 to TRBJ2-5; D not resolved. V lost 6 bases and J lost 5, with 4 bases in between. CDR1 KGHSH and CDR2 LQKENI come from the germline V gene. There are 10 residues in the CDR3. The CDR3 coding sequence is TGTGCCAGCTCTGGGGAGACCCAGTACTTC. It encodes CASSGETQYF.

The chain uses TRBV18 and TRBJ2-1; TRBD2 matches at 16 bases. This CDR3 spans 18 amino acids. Trimming cost V 3 bases and J 4 bases; bases outside gene matches: 6. The germline CDR1 and CDR2 sequences are KGHSH and LQKENI. The CDR3, as DNA: TGTGCCAGCTCACCGGCGGGACTAGCGGGAGGGAGGTACAATGAGCAGTTCTTC. Its protein product is CASSPAGLAGGRYNEQFF.

The V and J genes are TRBV3-1 (or the pseudogene TRBV3-2) and TRBJ2-3; no clear D. Between the trimmed V and J ends, which lost 1 base and 8 bases, there was a span of 13 bases. Germline loops: CDR1 LGHDT, CDR2 YNNKEL (reference sequence). The CDR3 runs 14 residues. The CDR3 sequence is CASSQGGSSGTQYF. As DNA, the CDR3 is TGTGCCAGCAGCCAAGGAGGTAGTTCGGGTACGCAGTATTTT.

V is TRBV4-1 and J is TRBJ1-2; TRBD1 might be the D (6 bases). This CDR3 comprises 15 residues. Germline-derived CDR1 and CDR2 are MGHRA and YSYEKL. Trimming shortened V by 1 base and J by 4 bases, and 13 bases separated the two germline ends. CDR3 loop: CASSQVQGLGYGYTF. CDR3 in DNA: TGCGCCAGCAGCCAAGTACAGGGTCTTGGCTATGGCTACACCTTC.

The chain uses TRBV9 and TRBJ2-1; no firm D call. CDR3 length: 14 amino acids. The V end was cut by 0 bases, the J end by 3 bases, with 7 bases between. Germline CDR1 is SGDLS and CDR2 is YYNGEE. The DNA of the CDR3 is TGTGCCAGCAGCGTAGAGGGCCTCTACAATGAGCAGTTCTTC. This encodes CASSVEGLYNEQFF.

This chain uses TRBV25-1 with TRBJ1-2, with 7 nucleotides matching TRBD1. V was pared by 0 bases and J by 8 bases, with 9 bases of the junction left unmatched. Germline values: CDR1 MGHDK, CDR2 SYGVNS. The CDR3 contains 15 residues. Here the CDR3 DNA reads TGTGCCAGCAGTGAATATCCTGCCCAGGGGGGAGGCTACACCTTC. It encodes CASSEYPAQGGGYTF.

The rearrangement uses TRBV5-1 and TRBJ1-1; D possibly corresponds to TRBD1 (5 bases). Germline loops: CDR1 SGHRS, CDR2 YFSETQ. The CDR3 is 16 amino acids. Trimming shortened V by 2 bases and J by 0 bases, and 14 bases separated the two germline ends. CDR3: CASSLKLGQLNTEAFF. For the CDR3, the DNA is TGCGCCAGCAGCTTAAAGCTTGGACAACTGAACACTGAAGCTTTCTTT.

The chain has TRBV9 and TRBJ2-1, with TRBD2 matching over 12 bases. Germline V lookup: CDR1 SGDLS, CDR2 YYNGEE. V lost 3 bases to trimming and J lost 6 bases; unmatched junction nucleotides: 13. The CDR3 totals 18 residues. Here the CDR3 reads CASSATTSGSPRGNEQFF. The CDR3 DNA reads TGTGCCAGCAGCGCTACGACTAGCGGGAGCCCTAGGGGCAATGAGCAGTTCTTC.

V gene TRBV2 combines with J gene TRBJ2-7, with D perhaps TRBD1 (6 bases). Germline-derived CDR1 and CDR2 are SNHLY and FYNNEI. V gave up 8 bases and J gave up 0 bases, with 11 bases separating them. This CDR3 region has 13 residues. The CDR3 is CASRDIISYEQYF. For the CDR3, the DNA is TGTGCCAGCCGGGACATAATCTCCTACGAGCAGTACTTC.

The chain couples TRBV5-1 to TRBJ1-4, with D perhaps matching TRBD1 (5 bases). Per germline, CDR1 SGHRS and CDR2 YFSETQ. The CDR3 spans 16 residues. With 4 bases removed from V and 5 bases from J, the gap between germline ends came to 18 bases. CDR3 residues: CASSPAGVQQNEKLFF. The CDR3 bases are TGCGCCAGCAGCCCCGCGGGGGTCCAACAAAATGAAAAACTGTTTTTT.

This clone was counted between two and nine times. The chain employs TRBV4-1 and TRBJ1-2, with a tentative D call TRBD1 (6 bases). Germline values: CDR1 MGHRA, CDR2 YSYEKL. Trimming stripped 4 bases from V and 1 base from J, with 7 bases between. The CDR3 is made up of 13 amino acids. The CDR3 DNA sequence: TGCGCCAGCAGCCTGGACAGTAACTATGGCTACACCTTC. It encodes CASSLDSNYGYTF.

A word on this clone: Germline and junction disagree at one end, which may indicate a read error. The V gene is TRBV5-1, the J gene TRBJ2-5, with 11 bases identical to TRBD1. CDR1 and CDR2 (germline): SGHRS, YFSETQ. The CDR3 is 16 residues long. CDR3 sequence: CASSFGDRGSQGTQYF. Here the CDR3 DNA reads TGCGCCAGCAGCTTTGGGGACAGGGGGTCACAAGGGACCCAGTACTTC.